These 32 T cell receptor beta chains were all obtained from the same sample, sequenced in a study of blood T cells in healthy people across ages (dated by TCRdb to the mid-2010s). Libraries were made using 5' RACE. The sample was run on an Illumina HiSeq 2500. A second PCR of about 6 to 11 cycles was run with a J-beta primer mix and a sample-barcoded 5' primer. The public reads were quality trimmed at Q25 with fastp and then assembled into clones with MiXCR by TCRdb, keeping productive beta chains. Under each unique CDR3 protein, matching rows form one entry showing the most common genes and DNA. The sample data list roughly 1.5 million distinct CDR3 sequences, and about 42% of these were observed just once. The ten largest clonotypes hold approximately 4% of the sample. Source material: blood. Every receptor here comes from a woman aged 18 to 35 in good health.

The rearrangement joins TRBV11-2 to TRBJ1-1; D not certain. The germline CDR1 and CDR2 sequences are SGHAT and FQNNGV. CDR3 size: 14 residues. V lost 5 bases, J lost 0 bases, and 10 bases lay in between. CDR3 DNA: TGTGCCAGCAGCCCCTCGAACATGAACACTGAAGCTTTCTTT. It encodes CASSPSNMNTEAFF.

In nucleotides, the CDR3 is TGCAGTGCTAGAGACCGGACTAGCGGGGATGGGGAGACCCAGTACTTC. It codes for CSARDRTSGDGETQYF. The V and J genes are TRBV20-1 and TRBJ2-5; 12 bases match TRBD2. Germline V gene lookup returns CDR1 DFQATT and CDR2 SNEGSKA (reference sequence). This CDR3 has 16 residues. V was clipped by 0 bases and J by 5 bases; unmatched bases: 7.

The gene calls are TRBV3-1 and TRBJ1-1; D call uncertain. V lost 2 bases, J lost 4 bases, and 8 bases lay in between. From germline, CDR1 is LGHDT and CDR2 YNNKEL (reference sequence). The CDR3 runs to 13 residues. The DNA for the CDR3 is TGTGCCAGCAGCCAAAGCGAGGTCACTGAAGCTTTCTTT. Residues: CASSQSEVTEAFF.

This clonotype was detected only a few times. The chain carries TRBV6-2 or TRBV6-3 and TRBJ2-7; TRBD2 is a possible D gene (6 bases). Between the trimmed V and J ends, which lost 3 bases and 1 base, there was a span of 19 bases. The CDR3 totals 17 residues. CDR1 and CDR2 (germline): MNHEY, SVGEGT. CDR3 sequence reads: CASSYSVERAGSYEQYF. The CDR3 region has the DNA TGTGCCAGCAGTTATTCTGTCGAGCGGGCCGGATCCTACGAGCAGTACTTC.

This clonotype showed up just a few times. The CDR3 sequence is CSASRDRSNQPQHF. CDR3 nucleotide sequence: TGCAGTGCTAGCCGGGACAGAAGCAATCAGCCCCAGCATTTT. The genes are TRBV20-1 and TRBJ1-5; 7 bases align to TRBD1. Germline assignment: CDR1 DFQATT and CDR2 SNEGSKA (reference sequence). The CDR3 is made up of 14 amino acids. The V and J ends lost 3 bases and 1 base, in that order; junction bases with no gene match: 3.

The CDR3 DNA follows: TGTGCCAGCAGTTACTCGAGGAGACAGGGCATACCTCCGGACTATGGCTACACCTTC. Protein product: CASSYSRRQGIPPDYGYTF. The J gene is TRBJ1-2, the V gene TRBV6-5, with TRBD1 identical over 7 bases. Germline V CDR1 and CDR2: MNHEY, SVGAGI. The V segment lost 0 bases and the J segment 3 bases; nucleotides outside the gene matches: 16. CDR3 length equals 19 residues.

This clonotype has a handful of counts. The junction shows a germline mismatch at one end, possibly a read error. V is TRBV3-1 and J is TRBJ1-6; D possibly corresponds to TRBD1 (5 bases). This CDR3 region has 14 residues. CDR1 and CDR2 (germline): LGHDT, YNNKEL (reference sequence). Here the CDR3 DNA reads TGTGCCAGCAGCCCCGGGGCAGAATATTCACCCCCCCACTTT. Its protein is CASSPGAEYSPPHF.

On this clonotype itself: Germline is not matched at one junction end, which may reflect a read error. V and J are TRBV18 and TRBJ1-2, with D tentatively TRBD1 (6 bases). The CDR3 loop spans 13 amino acids. CDR1 and CDR2 from the germline V gene are KGHSH and LQKENI. CDR3 sequence: CASAPSGVLGYTF. CDR3 nucleotide sequence: TGTGCCAGCGCACCATCAGGGGTTCTTGGCTACACCTTC.

The rearrangement joins TRBV6-2 or TRBV6-3 to TRBJ1-5, with D possibly matching TRBD1 (6 bases). In germline, CDR1 is MNHEY, CDR2 SVGEGT. The CDR3 sequence is 12 residues long. The germline V and J ends were trimmed by 11 bases and 3 bases, with 11 bases remaining between them. This CDR3 is CAVQGYNQPQHF. In DNA, the CDR3 is TGTGCCGTACAGGGATACAATCAGCCCCAGCATTTT.

This chain uses TRBV15 with TRBJ1-2; 9 bases match TRBD1. CDR3 length equals 15 residues. V was pared by 2 bases and J by 4 bases, with 5 bases of the junction left unmatched. Germline CDR1 reads LNHNV; CDR2 reads YYDKDF (reference sequence). CDR3 in DNA: TGTGCCACCAGCAGACGGGGGACAGGGAGCTATGGCTACACCTTC. This encodes CATSRRGTGSYGYTF.

This clonotype was seen more than once but under ten times. This chain connects TRBV4-1 to TRBJ2-4, with 8 nucleotides matching TRBD2. The J call could be wrong; TRBJ2-7 is a better fit for the DNA end. There are 14 residues in the CDR3. Germline CDR1 MGHRA, CDR2 YSYEKL. As DNA, the CDR3 is TGCGCCAGCAGCCAAGTGCGGGGGGCCGACGAGCAGTACTTC. It codes for CASSQVRGADEQYF.

In nucleotides, the CDR3 is TGTGCCAGCAGCCAAGAAGGGGCCGACCCCTACGAGCAGTACTTC. It translates to CASSQEGADPYEQYF. The chain carries TRBV14 and TRBJ2-7; a possible D gene is TRBD1 (5 bases). V was shortened by 0 bases and J by 2 bases, with 11 bases between the two germline ends. CDR3 size: 15 residues. Germline V gene sequence: CDR1 SGHDN, CDR2 FVKESK. Variable domain in full (rest from reference TRBV14 and TRBJ2-7): EAGVTQFPSHSVIEKGQTVTLRCDPISGHDNLYWYRRVMGKEIKFLLHFVKESKQDESGMPNNRFLAERTGGTYSTLKVQPAELEDSGVYFCASSQEGADPYEQYFGPGTRLTVT.

CDR3 protein: CASSFSGMTEAFF. The CDR3 coding sequence is TGTGCCAGCAGTTTCTCAGGGATGACTGAAGCTTTCTTT. V is TRBV12-3 or TRBV12-4 and J is TRBJ1-1; TRBD1 might be the D (5 bases). The germline V and J ends were trimmed by 3 bases and 5 bases, with 10 bases remaining between them. The CDR3 contains 13 residues.

The rearrangement joins TRBV27 to TRBJ2-1; 12 bases are a match to TRBD1. Germline lookup yields CDR1 MNHEY and CDR2 SMNVEV (reference sequence). The V gene end was trimmed by 5 bases and the J gene end by 8 bases; junction bases not matched to a gene: 7. This CDR3 has 15 amino acids. CDR3 region: CASSIGTGGKDEQFF. The CDR3 bases are TGTGCCAGCAGTATCGGGACAGGGGGCAAAGATGAGCAGTTCTTC.

This chain uses TRBV11-2 with TRBJ2-3; 10 bases match TRBD2. Per the germline V gene, CDR1 is SGHAT and CDR2 is FQNNGV. With 8 bases clipped from V and 5 bases from J, the junction kept 16 bases outside the gene matches. The CDR3 totals 17 residues. The CDR3 DNA sequence: TGTGCCAGCCGGAAACCGGGACTAGCGACAGGAGTAGATACGCAGTATTTT. Its protein is CASRKPGLATGVDTQYF.

This clonotype has a handful of counts. Its ends do not fully match the called genes, so a read error is possible. The chain couples TRBV5-1 to TRBJ2-1, with D possibly TRBD1 on 6 matching bases. The CDR3 totals 15 residues. CDR1 is SGHRS, CDR2 YFSETQ, per germline. In DNA form, the CDR3 reads TGTGCCAGCAGCTTAGCAGGGGCCCTCTACAATGAGCAGTTCTTC. Amino acids: CASSLAGALYNEQFF.

The chain recombines TRBV29-1 with TRBJ2-2, with D perhaps TRBD1 (6 bases). Trimming removed 5 bases from V and 3 bases from J, with 13 bases in between. The germline V gene has CDR1 SQVTM and CDR2 ANQGSEA. The CDR3 is 14 amino acids. CDR3 nucleotide sequence: TGCAGCGTTCGGGACACCGCGGACACCGGGGAGCTGTTTTTT. It specifies CSVRDTADTGELFF.

V usage is TRBV27 and J usage is TRBJ2-3; TRBD2 aligns across 10 bases. Looked up from germline, CDR1 is MNHEY and CDR2 is SMNVEV (reference sequence). V gave up 7 bases and J gave up 3 bases; unmatched junction bases: 7. The CDR3 runs 15 residues. The CDR3 sequence is CASNLSGRETDTQYF. In DNA form, the CDR3 reads TGTGCCAGCAACCTCAGCGGGAGGGAGACAGATACGCAGTATTTT.

With respect to this clonotype: Sequence at one end of the junction differs from germline and may be a read error. V and J are TRBV4-2 and TRBJ2-5; 7 positions match TRBD2. This CDR3 has 16 residues. The germline V gene has CDR1 LGHNA and CDR2 YNFKEQ. The CDR3 region has the DNA TGTGCCGGCAGCCAAGTAGGTGGACTAGAAGAGGAGACCCAGTACTTC. Protein product: CAGSQVGGLEEETQYF.

This clonotype was seen once. The CDR3 does not end in the conserved phenylalanine or tryptophan, so this is likely a read error. The chain joins TRBV6-6 to TRBJ1-4; 8 bases match TRBD1. The CDR3 sequence is 17 residues long. Germline loops: CDR1 MNHNY, CDR2 SVGAGI (reference sequence). The J segment lost 5 bases and the V segment lost 6 bases, leaving 14 bases of the junction unmatched. The chain's CDR3 is CASRSHPPGQANEKLFL. The CDR3 coding sequence is TGTGCCAGCAGGTCTCATCCACCGGGACAGGCGAATGAAAAACTGTTTCTT.

This clonotype has a handful of counts. The chain carries TRBV28 and TRBJ2-1; maybe TRBD2 (6 bases). Between the trimmed V and J ends, which lost 8 bases and 3 bases, there was a span of 17 bases. Germline assignment: CDR1 MDHEN and CDR2 SYDVKM. The CDR3 is 15 amino acids. The CDR3 bases are TGTGCCAGCCTCTCGGGGAGGACTAACTACAATGAGCAGTTCTTC. It specifies CASLSGRTNYNEQFF.

The rearrangement uses TRBV27 and TRBJ2-3; D gene ambiguous. The ends were cut back, 5 bases at V and 0 bases at J, with 18 bases in the middle. The CDR3 is 17 amino acids. Germline-derived CDR1 and CDR2 are MNHEY and SMNVEV (reference sequence). CDR3 in amino acids: CASSPNPAKTSTDTQYF. The DNA for the CDR3 is TGTGCCAGCAGTCCCAACCCAGCTAAAACTAGCACAGATACGCAGTATTTT.

This chain connects TRBV20-1 to TRBJ1-1; D is possibly TRBD1 (6 bases). The V gene lost 2 bases and the J gene lost 1 base, with 14 bases spanning the gap. CDR1 DFQATT and CDR2 SNEGSKA come from the germline V gene (reference sequence). The CDR3 is 15 amino acids. The CDR3 spells CSARWGARSNTEAFF. For the CDR3, the DNA is TGCAGTGCTAGATGGGGGGCCCGATCGAACACTGAAGCTTTCTTT.

The chain uses TRBV5-1 and TRBJ2-2, with D unresolved. Germline lookup yields CDR1 SGHRS and CDR2 YFSETQ. The CDR3 consists of 17 residues. The V end lost 7 bases, the J end lost 2 bases, and 21 bases lay between the germline ends. The DNA for the CDR3 is TGCGCCAGCTCCCAAGTCGTTCCAGGCCCCAACACCGGGGAGCTGTTTTTT. Translating gives CASSQVVPGPNTGELFF.

V is TRBV29-1 and J is TRBJ2-1; 10 bases line up with TRBD2. Losses at the gene ends were 5 bases for V and 7 bases for J; bases not matched to a gene: 8. This CDR3 is built from 14 residues. CDR1 is SQVTM, CDR2 ANQGSEA, per germline. The CDR3 region has the DNA TGCAGCGTTTTCGAGCGGGAGGGCAGAAATGAGCAGTTCTTC. The encoded protein is CSVFEREGRNEQFF.

This clonotype came up once. V gene TRBV7-9 combines with J gene TRBJ2-7; the match to TRBD2 covers 8 bases. The CDR3 consists of 15 residues. The germline V gene has CDR1 SEHNR and CDR2 FQNEAQ (reference sequence). Trimming removed 4 bases from V and 3 bases from J; junction bases left unmatched: 8. This CDR3 is CASSSPERELYEQYF. CDR3 in DNA: TGTGCCAGCAGCTCCCCTGAGCGGGAGCTCTACGAGCAGTACTTC.

This clonotype came up a few times. This chain connects TRBV7-3 to TRBJ2-7; D possibly corresponds to TRBD2 (6 bases). The V and J ends lost 2 bases and 7 bases respectively, with 18 bases between them. The CDR3 totals 15 residues. Germline V gene lookup returns CDR1 SGHTA and CDR2 FQGTGA. CDR3 region: CASSLRLGRIDEQYF. The CDR3 nucleotides are TGTGCCAGCAGCTTACGTCTAGGGAGGATCGATGAGCAGTACTTC.

This rearrangement joins TRBV6-1 to TRBJ1-2; 7 nucleotides align to TRBD1. Germline V gives CDR1 MNHNS, CDR2 SASEGT. Unmatched junction bases numbered 10, after V lost 5 bases and J lost 4 bases. This CDR3 is 15 amino acids long. The CDR3 sequence is CASSPWDSASYGYTF. CDR3 DNA: TGTGCCAGCAGTCCCTGGGACAGCGCAAGCTATGGCTACACCTTC.

The V call is TRBV20-1, the J call TRBJ2-1, with a possible D match to TRBD2 (6 bases). The CDR3 has 15 residues. V dropped 6 bases and J dropped 3 bases, with 18 bases sitting between them. Germline V gene sequence: CDR1 DFQATT, CDR2 SNEGSKA (reference sequence). CDR3 in amino acids: CSALIADGDYNEQFF. CDR3 nucleotide sequence: TGCAGTGCCCTGATAGCGGACGGGGACTACAATGAGCAGTTCTTC.

The sample holds a few counts of this clonotype. J is TRBJ1-4 and V is TRBV29-1; no reliable D call. The CDR3 has 11 residues. Germline V CDR1 and CDR2: SQVTM, ANQGSEA. V was trimmed by 3 bases and J by 4 bases, leaving 3 bases between them. The DNA for the CDR3 is TGCAGCGTTGAGGGTAATGAAAAACTGTTTTTT. It translates to CSVEGNEKLFF.

The chain combines TRBV20-1 with TRBJ2-7, with D hard to call. This CDR3 spans 10 amino acids. CDR1 and CDR2 (germline): DFQATT, SNEGSKA (reference sequence). Trimming cost V 4 bases and J 7 bases, with 8 bases left between them. The CDR3 DNA reads as TGCAGTGCTAATGACAATGAGCAGTACTTC. This gives the protein CSANDNEQYF.

The chain is built from TRBV29-1 and TRBJ1-5; D is undetermined. The CDR3 runs 14 residues. V dropped 3 bases and J dropped 7 bases, with 16 bases sitting between them. CDR1 SQVTM and CDR2 ANQGSEA come from the germline V gene. CDR3 sequence reads: CSVDGLGPGQPQHF. The CDR3 DNA reads as TGCAGCGTTGATGGTTTGGGCCCGGGACAGCCCCAGCATTTT. Looking up the rest from reference TRBV29-1 and TRBJ1-5 gives the full variable domain: SAVISQKPSRDICQRGTSLTIQCQVDSQVTMMFWYRQQPGQSLTLIATANQGSEATYESGFVIDKFPISRPNLTFSTLTVSNMSPEDSSIYLCSVDGLGPGQPQHFGDGTRLSIL.